This T cell receptor beta chain came from a study of molecular identifiers for immune sequencing clone quantification. TCRdb reprocessed the PCR reads via MiXCR and lists one record per CDR3 protein. The sample holds around 480,000 distinct CDR3 sequences, 20% to 25% seen once. CDR1 is DFQATT and CDR2 is SNEGSKA in the germline V gene (reference sequence). The CDR3 runs 13 residues. Trimming took off 5 bases at V and 4 bases at J, with 15 bases between the two ends. Sequencing was performed on naive CD8+ T cells from blood, with Jurkat cell RNA spiked in. Subset meaning: FACS-sorted CD8+CD4-CCR7+CD45RA+ naive T cells. This chain connects TRBV20-1 to TRBJ2-7; D uncertain. This receptor was taken from a human donor in good health. Some libraries in this study had Jurkat cell RNA spiked in. CDR3 sequence (DNA): TGCAGTGCTCCATCTAAGACGCCTTACGAGCAGTACTTC. It yields the protein CSAPSKTPYEQYF.